This TCR beta chain was captured in a study of CD8+ T cells in alopecia areata. The wider study: Treatment with tofacitinib (6 to 18 months) was followed by 6 months off drug.

Trimming shortened V by 3 bases and J by 3 bases, and 15 bases separated the two germline ends. The CDR3 spans 15 residues. From germline, CDR1 is SQVTM and CDR2 ANQGSEA. cDNA prepared by RNA extraction and subsequent reverse transcription served as the template for sequencing. The data were produced by immunoSEQ multiplex PCR, yet TCRdb's version contains in-frame clones alone and is incomplete. The sample has about 110,000 clones; roughly 89% are singletons. Study-wide results and limits: Scalp and blood retained many expanded lesional clones during tofacitinib. Patients showed less clear TCR sequence sharing than mice, possibly partly because of HLA diversity. Scalp data also include sequences from resident alphabeta T cells of normal skin.

Only a few counts were recorded for this clone. Its target is unknown. Treatment of the sample: oral pan-JAK inhibitor, 5-10 mg twice daily. This specimen consisted of CD8+ T cells sorted from blood, obtained at week 24, from a patient treated with tofacitinib. This chain uses TRBV29-1 with TRBJ1-5; no clear D. The receptor was derived from a human donor with alopecia areata. The CDR3: CSVEFPGPNNQPQHF. The CDR3 nucleotides are TGCAGCGTTGAGTTCCCGGGTCCAAACAATCAGCCCCAGCATTTT.